The following is a T cell receptor beta chain sequence with its context. Here immunoSEQ multiplex PCR was the method, and the copy in TCRdb shows in-frame clones only, minus some. The table has approximately 2,200,000 clones, roughly 91% seen once; the top ten hold 1.5% to 2%. Germline-derived CDR1 and CDR2 are SGDLS and YYNGEE. This CDR3 has 15 amino acids. V lost 3 bases to trimming and J lost 8 bases; unmatched junction nucleotides: 7. Selected positively for CCR7 and CD45RO-negative, naive CD8 cells excluded terminally differentiated effector memory CD45RA+ cells. This sample was taken from a study of shared clonotypes between healthy human individuals. Study-level information: In total, the donors were two women and a few men aged 18 to 49.

The sequenced material came from naive CD8+ T cells from PBMCs. The V gene is TRBV9, the J gene TRBJ2-1; 11 positions agree with TRBD2. This TCR derives from a man aged 18-30 years in good health. Some clones in this sample may be carry-over from other donors' samples. CDR3 in amino acids: CASSDSGRAGYEQFF. In nucleotides, the CDR3 is TGTGCCAGCAGCGATAGCGGGAGGGCCGGGTATGAGCAGTTCTTC.